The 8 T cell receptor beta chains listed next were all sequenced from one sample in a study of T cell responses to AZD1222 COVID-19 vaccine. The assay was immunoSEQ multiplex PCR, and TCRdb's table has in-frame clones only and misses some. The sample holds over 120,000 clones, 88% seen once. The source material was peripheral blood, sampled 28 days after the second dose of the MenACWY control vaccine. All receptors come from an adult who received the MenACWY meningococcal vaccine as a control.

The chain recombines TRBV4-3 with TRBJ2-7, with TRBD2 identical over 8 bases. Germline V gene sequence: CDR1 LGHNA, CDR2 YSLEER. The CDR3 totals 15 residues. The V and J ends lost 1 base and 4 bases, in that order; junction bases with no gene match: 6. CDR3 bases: TGCGCCAGCAGCCAAGTATCGGGGGGGAATTACGAGCAGTACTTC. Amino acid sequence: CASSQVSGGNYEQYF.

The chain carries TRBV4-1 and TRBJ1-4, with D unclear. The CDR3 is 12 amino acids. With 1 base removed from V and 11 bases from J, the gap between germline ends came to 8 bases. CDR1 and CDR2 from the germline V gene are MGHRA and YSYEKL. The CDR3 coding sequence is TGCGCCAGCAGCCAAGCTCCGGGGAAACTGTTTTTT. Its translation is CASSQAPGKLFF.

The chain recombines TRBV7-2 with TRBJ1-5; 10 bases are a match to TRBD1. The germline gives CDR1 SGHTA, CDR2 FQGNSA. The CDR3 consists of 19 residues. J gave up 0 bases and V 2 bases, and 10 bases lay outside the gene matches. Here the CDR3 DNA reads TGTGCCAGCAGCTTATCCGGGACAGGGGCTCTCCTTAGCAATCAGCCCCAGCATTTT. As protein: CASSLSGTGALLSNQPQHF.

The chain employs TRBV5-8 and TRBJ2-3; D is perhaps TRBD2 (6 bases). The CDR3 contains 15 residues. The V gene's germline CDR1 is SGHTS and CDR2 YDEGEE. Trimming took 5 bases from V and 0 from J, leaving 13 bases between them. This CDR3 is CASRFGLASTDTQYF. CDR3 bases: TGTGCCAGCAGATTTGGGCTAGCGAGCACAGATACGCAGTATTTT. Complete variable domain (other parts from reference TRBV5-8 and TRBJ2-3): EAGVTQSPTHLIKTRGQQATLRCSPISGHTSVYWYQQALGLGLQFLLWYDEGEERNRGNFPPRFSGRQFPNYSSELNVNALELEDSALYLCASRFGLASTDTQYFGPGTRLTVL.

CDR3 sequence reads: CASSPGGGGIYGYTF. The CDR3 DNA is TGTGCCAGCAGTCCGGGGGGCGGTGGGATCTATGGCTACACCTTC. The chain couples TRBV7-8 to TRBJ1-2, with D perhaps matching TRBD1 (6 bases). Germline V gives CDR1 SGHVS, CDR2 FQNEAQ. CDR3 length equals 15 residues. V lost 6 bases, J lost 4 bases, and 18 bases lay in between.

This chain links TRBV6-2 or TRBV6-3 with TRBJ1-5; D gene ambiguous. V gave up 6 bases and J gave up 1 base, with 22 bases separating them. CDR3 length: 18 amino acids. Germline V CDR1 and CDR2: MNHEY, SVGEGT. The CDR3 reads CASSQILGMPGSNQPQHF. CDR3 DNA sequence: TGTGCCAGCAGCCAGATTCTTGGGATGCCGGGCAGCAATCAGCCCCAGCATTTT.

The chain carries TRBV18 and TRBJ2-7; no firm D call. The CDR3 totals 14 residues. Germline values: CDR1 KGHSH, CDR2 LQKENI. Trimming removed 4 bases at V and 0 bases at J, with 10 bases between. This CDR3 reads CASSQSQSSYEQYF. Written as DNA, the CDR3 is TGTGCCAGCTCACAATCACAGAGCTCCTACGAGCAGTACTTC.

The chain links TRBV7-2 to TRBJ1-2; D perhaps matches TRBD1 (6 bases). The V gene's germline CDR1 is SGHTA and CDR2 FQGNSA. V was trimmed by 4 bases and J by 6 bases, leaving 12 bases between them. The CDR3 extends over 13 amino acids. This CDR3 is CASSSRTENGYTF. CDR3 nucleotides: TGTGCCAGCAGCTCCCGGACAGAGAATGGCTACACCTTC.